This paragraph reports one T cell receptor beta chain. Its antigen is still unknown. This entry is derived from a study of cytomegalovirus exposure and HLA in healthy donors. Notes on the study in general: The authors reported that TCR beta sequences could predict HLA-A and HLA-B alleles. These predictions were accurate for most subjects in the first cohort. Cytomegalovirus-associated TCR beta chains were listed, numbering some 180. Among TCR sequences, most were rare, though some public TCRs appeared in many donors.

Researchers ran the PCR with 60 Vbeta and 13 Jbeta primers. The repertoire was sequenced with immunoSEQ multiplex PCR; TCRdb's copy has only in-frame clones and lacks some. The table shows 150,000 to 200,000 clones, with around 85% occurring only once. There are 15 residues in the CDR3. CDR1 is SGHRS and CDR2 is YFSETQ in the germline V gene. The V gene lost 0 bases and the J gene lost 8 bases, with 15 bases spanning the gap. The sample consisted of PBMCs. The chain is built from TRBV5-1 and TRBJ2-1, with no clear D. This clonotype was sampled from a man between 18 and 29 years old in good health and CMV-seronegative. Here the CDR3 DNA reads TGCGCCAGCAGCTTGGATCCAAATCGTGCGGATGAGCAGTTCTTC. Amino acid sequence: CASSLDPNRADEQFF. The whole variable domain, remainder taken from reference TRBV5-1 and TRBJ2-1, is KAGVTQTPRYLIKTRGQQVTLSCSPISGHRSVSWYQQTPGQGLQFLFEYFSETQRNKGNFPGRFSGRQFSNSRSEMNVSTLELGDSALYLCASSLDPNRADEQFFGPGTRLTVL.